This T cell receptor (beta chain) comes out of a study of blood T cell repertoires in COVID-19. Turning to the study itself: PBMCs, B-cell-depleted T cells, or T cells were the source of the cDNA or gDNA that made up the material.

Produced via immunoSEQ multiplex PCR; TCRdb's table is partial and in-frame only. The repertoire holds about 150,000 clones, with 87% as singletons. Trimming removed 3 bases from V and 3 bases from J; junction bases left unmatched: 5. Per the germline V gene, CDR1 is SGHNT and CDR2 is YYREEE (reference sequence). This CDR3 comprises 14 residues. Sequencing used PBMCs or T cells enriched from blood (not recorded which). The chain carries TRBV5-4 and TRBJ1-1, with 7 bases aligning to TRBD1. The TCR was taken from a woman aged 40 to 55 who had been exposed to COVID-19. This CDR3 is CASSSTGFDTEAFF. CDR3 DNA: TGTGCCAGCAGCTCGACAGGGTTTGACACTGAAGCTTTCTTT. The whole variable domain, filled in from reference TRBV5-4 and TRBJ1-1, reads ETGVTQSPTHLIKTRGQQVTLRCSSQSGHNTVSWYQQALGQGPQFIFQYYREEENGRGNFPPRFSGLQFPNYSSELNVNALELDDSALYLCASSSTGFDTEAFFGQGTRLTVV.